Following are 24 T cell receptor beta chains from one sample sequenced in a study of cytomegalovirus exposure and HLA in healthy donors. The repertoire was sequenced with immunoSEQ multiplex PCR; TCRdb's copy has only in-frame clones and lacks some. The sample shows about 220,000 clones, just over 90% of them seen only once. Material: PBMCs. The receptors were sampled from a woman aged 18-29 years in good health and CMV-seronegative.

The genes are TRBV6-1 and TRBJ1-2; 7 bases match TRBD1. Germline V gives CDR1 MNHNS, CDR2 SASEGT. The ends lost 2 bases at V and 7 bases at J; junction bases unmatched: 4. The CDR3 has 13 amino acids. The CDR3 reads CASSEQGDGGYTF. The CDR3 nucleotides are TGTGCCAGCAGTGAACAGGGGGACGGTGGCTACACCTTC.

The gene calls are TRBV25-1 and TRBJ2-1, with 15 bases fitting TRBD2. The CDR3 is 17 residues long. J gave up 8 bases and V 3 bases, and 8 bases lay outside the gene matches. CDR1 is MGHDK, CDR2 SYGVNS, per germline. CDR3 sequence (DNA): TGTGCCAGCAGTGAGCCCGGACTAGCGGGAGGGTGGCATGAGCAGTTCTTC. Translation gives CASSEPGLAGGWHEQFF. Complete variable domain (other parts from reference TRBV25-1 and TRBJ2-1): EADIYQTPRYLVIGTGKKITLECSQTMGHDKMYWYQQDPGMELHLIHYSYGVNSTEKGDLSSESTVSRIRTEHFPLTLESARPSHTSQYLCASSEPGLAGGWHEQFFGPGTRLTVL.

J is TRBJ2-7 and V is TRBV29-1; 9 bases align to TRBD1. J gave up 3 bases and V 4 bases, and 10 bases lay outside the gene matches. Germline V gives CDR1 SQVTM, CDR2 ANQGSEA. The CDR3 has 15 amino acids. CDR3 DNA: TGCAGCGTTGTGCCACCGGGACAGGGAGGCTACGAGCAGTACTTC. It specifies CSVVPPGQGGYEQYF.

The chain uses TRBV29-1 and TRBJ2-1; 14 nucleotides align to TRBD2. The CDR3 runs to 13 residues. J lost 10 bases, V lost 6 bases, and 5 bases had no gene match. The germline CDR1 and CDR2 sequences are SQVTM and ANQGSEA. CDR3 in amino acids: CSVSGLAGDEQFF. DNA of the CDR3: TGCAGCGTGTCGGGACTAGCGGGAGACGAGCAGTTCTTC.

The chain carries TRBV6-5 and TRBJ1-1, with 7 bases matching TRBD1. This CDR3 spans 11 amino acids. Looked up from germline, CDR1 is MNHEY and CDR2 is SVGAGI. CDR3 sequence (DNA): TGTGTAGCAGGGGGAGAGACTGAAGCTTTCTTT. Encoded protein: CVAGGETEAFF.

The J gene is TRBJ1-2, the V gene TRBV28; the match to TRBD1 covers 8 bases. This CDR3 contains 11 residues. V shed 10 bases and J 4 bases; nucleotides not matched to a gene: 2. Germline V gives CDR1 MDHEN, CDR2 SYDVKM. CDR3: CATGQVYGYTF. The DNA for the CDR3 is TGTGCCACGGGACAGGTCTATGGCTACACCTTC.

V is TRBV5-5 and J is TRBJ1-2; D uncertain. Germline V lookup: CDR1 SGHKS, CDR2 YYEKEE (reference sequence). The CDR3 is 15 amino acids. V was clipped by 4 bases and J by 8 bases, with 21 bases between them. As DNA, the CDR3 is TGTGCCAGCAGCACCGGTCTTCTAAACCCGGTCGGCTACACCTTC. Amino acid sequence: CASSTGLLNPVGYTF.

The V and J genes are TRBV30 and TRBJ1-2; D perhaps matches TRBD1 (5 bases). V was clipped by 3 bases and J by 8 bases, with 25 bases between them. CDR1 GTSNPN and CDR2 SVGIG come from the germline V gene (reference sequence). The CDR3 consists of 16 residues. The CDR3 nucleotides are TGTGCCTGGAGAGGCTTTAGGGGCCAGGGCCTAGGAGGCTACACCTTC. Protein product: CAWRGFRGQGLGGYTF.

V usage is TRBV6-5 and J usage is TRBJ1-5; 8 nucleotides agree with TRBD1. The CDR3 runs to 14 residues. Per the germline V gene, CDR1 is MNHEY and CDR2 is SVGAGI. V lost 5 bases, J lost 7 bases, and 7 bases stayed unmatched. The CDR3 sequence: CASSRGQGIQPQHF. The CDR3, as DNA: TGTGCCAGCAGTCGCGGACAGGGTATACAGCCCCAGCATTTT.

The chain employs TRBV2 and TRBJ1-1, with D unresolved. This CDR3 region has 14 residues. V was clipped by 1 base and J by 3 bases, with 9 bases between them. Germline V gene sequence: CDR1 SNHLY, CDR2 FYNNEI. The DNA of the CDR3 is TGTGCCAGCAGTGAAGACGGGGAATACACTGAAGCTTTCTTT. As protein: CASSEDGEYTEAFF.

DNA of the CDR3: TGTGCCTGGAGGGACATGGGGGGTGAAAAACTGTTTTTT. Encoded protein: CAWRDMGGEKLFF. The chain links TRBV30 to TRBJ1-4; D may be TRBD1 (5 bases). V gave up 3 bases and J gave up 7 bases, with 12 bases separating them. CDR1 and CDR2 from the germline V gene are GTSNPN and SVGIG (reference sequence). The CDR3 runs to 13 residues. Looking up the rest from reference TRBV30 and TRBJ1-4 gives the full variable domain: SQTIHQWPATLVQPVGSPLSLECTVEGTSNPNLYWYRQAAGRGLQLLFYSVGIGQISSEVPQNLSASRPQDRQFILSSKKLLLSDSGFYLCAWRDMGGEKLFFGSGTQLSVL.

The rearrangement joins TRBV5-6 to TRBJ2-1, with 12 bases fitting TRBD2. In germline, CDR1 is SGHDT, CDR2 YYEEEE. CDR3 length: 18 residues. Trimming at V came to 5 bases and at J to 0 bases, leaving 9 bases not matched to a gene. The CDR3 reads CASRPGTSGFSSYNEQFF. The CDR3 DNA is TGTGCCAGCAGACCCGGGACTAGCGGGTTTAGCTCCTACAATGAGCAGTTCTTC. The whole variable domain, filled in from reference TRBV5-6 and TRBJ2-1, reads DAGVTQSPTHLIKTRGQQVTLRCSPKSGHDTVSWYQQALGQGPQFIFQYYEEEERQRGNFPDRFSGHQFPNYSSELNVNALLLGDSALYLCASRPGTSGFSSYNEQFFGPGTRLTVL.

V gene TRBV7-3 combines with J gene TRBJ2-1, with D perhaps matching TRBD2 (6 bases). Germline values: CDR1 SGHTA, CDR2 FQGTGA. The CDR3 runs to 14 residues. Trimming took off 1 base at V and 7 bases at J, with 11 bases between the two ends. CDR3 in amino acids: CASSLSRLGNEQFF. DNA of the CDR3: TGTGCCAGCAGCTTAAGCAGACTAGGGAATGAGCAGTTCTTC.

The table lists this clone with a few counts. The chain carries TRBV11-2 and TRBJ2-7, with D possibly TRBD2 on 5 matching bases. CDR3 length equals 17 residues. Trimming shortened V by 5 bases and J by 1 base, and 21 bases separated the two germline ends. The germline V gene encodes CDR1 SGHAT and CDR2 FQNNGV. As DNA, the CDR3 is TGTGCCAGCAGCCCCCGTTTTGTGGAGGTCAGTTCCTACGAGCAGTACTTC. Translation: CASSPRFVEVSSYEQYF.

This clone was seen once. The chain joins TRBV12-5 to TRBJ1-1; D not resolved. Germline CDR1 is LGHNT and CDR2 is FRNRAP. The CDR3 loop spans 14 amino acids. Between the trimmed V and J ends, which lost 1 base and 5 bases, there was a span of 11 bases. CDR3 in DNA: TGTGCTAGTGGTTTGGCGACTCCGCAGACTGAAGCTTTCTTT. It is translated as CASGLATPQTEAFF.

The V call is TRBV6-1, the J call TRBJ1-2, with unresolved D. CDR3 length: 13 amino acids. CDR1 is MNHNS and CDR2 is SASEGT in the germline V gene. Trimming took 6 bases from V and 0 from J, leaving 8 bases between them. The CDR3 DNA reads TGTGCCAGCAGCGAGGTTTCTAACTATGGCTACACCTTC. Amino acids: CASSEVSNYGYTF.

A word on this clone: One end of the junction fails to match germline, which may point to a read error. This chain connects TRBV6-5 to TRBJ1-1, with D possibly matching TRBD1 (5 bases). CDR3 length: 11 amino acids. CDR1 and CDR2 (germline): MNHEY, SVGAGI. The CDR3 DNA is TGTGCCAGCAGTTACCCTGGGGGAGGGGTCTTT. Translation: CASSYPGGGVF.

The gene calls are TRBV25-1 and TRBJ1-1; D remains ambiguous. V was trimmed by 3 bases and J by 5 bases, leaving 7 bases between them. CDR1 is MGHDK, CDR2 SYGVNS, per germline. The CDR3 consists of 12 residues. CDR3 sequence (DNA): TGTGCCAGCAGTGAGGCAGGTACTGAAGCTTTCTTT. Translating it yields CASSEAGTEAFF.

The chain is built from TRBV4-1 and TRBJ1-1; 9 bases map to TRBD1. Per the germline V gene, CDR1 is MGHRA and CDR2 is YSYEKL. V was pared by 1 base and J by 3 bases, with 3 bases of the junction left unmatched. This CDR3 is built from 15 residues. The DNA of the CDR3 is TGCGCCAGCAGCCAAGCGGGACAGGGAGACACTGAAGCTTTCTTT. It is translated as CASSQAGQGDTEAFF.

The chain uses TRBV11-2 and TRBJ2-1; TRBD2 matches at 8 bases. J lost 2 bases, V lost 2 bases, and 11 bases had no gene match. Germline values: CDR1 SGHAT, CDR2 FQNNGV. The CDR3 is 18 residues long. CDR3 sequence: CASSLLASGSTTYNEQFF. In DNA form, the CDR3 reads TGTGCCAGCAGCTTATTGGCTAGCGGGTCTACTACCTACAATGAGCAGTTCTTC.

V gene TRBV6-4 combines with J gene TRBJ2-2, with a tentative D call TRBD2 (5 bases). From germline, CDR1 is MRHNA and CDR2 SNTAGT. The germline V and J ends were trimmed by 2 bases and 5 bases, with 12 bases remaining between them. CDR3 size: 15 residues. The CDR3 sequence: CASSDRTHQTGELFF. The DNA for the CDR3 is TGTGCCAGCAGTGACAGGACTCACCAAACCGGGGAGCTGTTTTTT.

The CDR3 nucleotides read TGTGCCAGCAGCTTCGGGGTGAGAACTGCCTACGAGCAGTACTTC. Residues: CASSFGVRTAYEQYF. V is TRBV7-9 and J is TRBJ2-7; D might be TRBD2 (5 bases). Germline CDR1 reads SEHNR; CDR2 reads FQNEAQ (reference sequence). The CDR3 has 15 residues. Trimming took 3 bases from V and 2 from J, leaving 14 bases between them. Filled out from reference TRBV7-9 and TRBJ2-7, the complete variable domain reads DTGVSQNPRHKITKRGQNVTFRCDPISEHNRLYWYRQTLGQGPEFLTYFQNEAQLEKSRLLSDRFSAERPKGSFSTLEIQRTEQGDSAMYLCASSFGVRTAYEQYFGPGTRLTVT.

This sequence joins TRBV6-5 and TRBJ1-1, with D hard to call. The CDR3 runs 13 residues. The germline V gene has CDR1 MNHEY and CDR2 SVGAGI. V lost 2 bases and J lost 3, with 7 bases in between. CDR3 in DNA: TGTGCCAGCAGTTACGAGCGGGACACTGAAGCTTTCTTT. The encoded protein is CASSYERDTEAFF.

This clone was detected only once. Here the CDR3 reads CASSARGENTEAFF. The CDR3 bases are TGTGCCAGCAGCGCCAGGGGTGAGAACACTGAAGCTTTCTTT. The V gene is TRBV9, the J gene TRBJ1-1; perhaps TRBD1 as D (6 bases). V lost 3 bases to trimming and J lost 1 base, with 10 bases between them. CDR1 is SGDLS and CDR2 is YYNGEE in the germline V gene. CDR3 length equals 14 residues.